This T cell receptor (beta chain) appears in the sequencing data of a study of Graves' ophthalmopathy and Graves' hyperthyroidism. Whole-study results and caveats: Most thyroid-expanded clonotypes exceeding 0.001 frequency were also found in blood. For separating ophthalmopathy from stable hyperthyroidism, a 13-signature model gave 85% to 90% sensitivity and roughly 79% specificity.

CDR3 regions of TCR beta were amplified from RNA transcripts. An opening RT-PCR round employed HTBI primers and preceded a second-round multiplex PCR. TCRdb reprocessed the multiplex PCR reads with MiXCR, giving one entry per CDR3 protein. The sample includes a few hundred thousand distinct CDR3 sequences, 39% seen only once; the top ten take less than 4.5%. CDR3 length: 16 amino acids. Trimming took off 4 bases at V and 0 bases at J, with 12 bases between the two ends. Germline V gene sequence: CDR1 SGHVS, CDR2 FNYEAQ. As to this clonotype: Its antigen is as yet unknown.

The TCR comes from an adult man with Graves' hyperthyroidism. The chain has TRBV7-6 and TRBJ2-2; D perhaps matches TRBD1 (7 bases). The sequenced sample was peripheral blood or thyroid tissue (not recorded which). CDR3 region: CASSSTGTANTGELFF. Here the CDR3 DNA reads TGTGCCAGCAGCTCGACAGGGACTGCGAACACCGGGGAGCTGTTTTTT.